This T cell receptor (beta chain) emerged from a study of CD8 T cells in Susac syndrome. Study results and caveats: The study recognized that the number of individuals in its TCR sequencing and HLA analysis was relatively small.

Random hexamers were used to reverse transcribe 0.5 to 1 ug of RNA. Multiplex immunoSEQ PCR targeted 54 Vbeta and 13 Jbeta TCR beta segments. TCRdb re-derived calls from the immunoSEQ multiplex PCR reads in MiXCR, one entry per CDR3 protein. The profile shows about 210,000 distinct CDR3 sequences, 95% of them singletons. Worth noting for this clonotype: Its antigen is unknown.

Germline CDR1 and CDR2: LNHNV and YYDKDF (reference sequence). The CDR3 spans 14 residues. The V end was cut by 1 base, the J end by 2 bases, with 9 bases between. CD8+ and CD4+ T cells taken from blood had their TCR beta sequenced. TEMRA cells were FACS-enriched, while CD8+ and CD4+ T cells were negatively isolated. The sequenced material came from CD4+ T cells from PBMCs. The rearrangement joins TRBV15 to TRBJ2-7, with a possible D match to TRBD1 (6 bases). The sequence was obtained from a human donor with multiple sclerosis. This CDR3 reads CATSRGDTTYEQYF. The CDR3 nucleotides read TGTGCCACCAGCAGAGGGGACACAACCTACGAGCAGTACTTC.